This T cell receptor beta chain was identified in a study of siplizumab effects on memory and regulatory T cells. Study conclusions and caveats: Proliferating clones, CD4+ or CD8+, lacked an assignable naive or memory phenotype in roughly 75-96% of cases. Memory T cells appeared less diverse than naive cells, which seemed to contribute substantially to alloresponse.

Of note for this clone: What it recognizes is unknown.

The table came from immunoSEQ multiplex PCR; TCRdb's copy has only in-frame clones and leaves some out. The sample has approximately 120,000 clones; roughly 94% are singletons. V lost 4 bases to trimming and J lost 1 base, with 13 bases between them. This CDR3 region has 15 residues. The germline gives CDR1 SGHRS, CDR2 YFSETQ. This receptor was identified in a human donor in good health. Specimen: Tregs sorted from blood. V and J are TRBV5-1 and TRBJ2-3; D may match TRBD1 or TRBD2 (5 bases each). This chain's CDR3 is CASSMGTPRTDTQYF. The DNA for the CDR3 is TGCGCCAGCAGCATGGGGACCCCCCGCACAGATACGCAGTATTTT.